This T cell receptor (beta chain) emerged from a study of CD8 T cells in ankylosing spondylitis. This clonotype was observed many times. Using its own MiXCR run on the 5' RACE reads, TCRdb lists one record per CDR3 protein. The sample has over 200,000 distinct CDR3 sequences; roughly a tenth are singletons. Germline CDR1 KGHSH, CDR2 LQKENI. The CDR3 spans 15 residues. Unmatched junction bases numbered 13, after V lost 6 bases and J lost 9 bases. Sequenced material: blood, either unsorted or a sorted T cell fraction (not recorded which). The sequence derives from a male donor with ankylosing spondylitis or in good health (not recorded which). The genes are TRBV18 and TRBJ2-1; TRBD1 matches at 8 bases. CDR3 nucleotide sequence: TGTGCCAGCTCCATCACCTCCCAGGGGGCAGGTGAGCAGTTCTTC. Residues: CASSITSQGAGEQFF.